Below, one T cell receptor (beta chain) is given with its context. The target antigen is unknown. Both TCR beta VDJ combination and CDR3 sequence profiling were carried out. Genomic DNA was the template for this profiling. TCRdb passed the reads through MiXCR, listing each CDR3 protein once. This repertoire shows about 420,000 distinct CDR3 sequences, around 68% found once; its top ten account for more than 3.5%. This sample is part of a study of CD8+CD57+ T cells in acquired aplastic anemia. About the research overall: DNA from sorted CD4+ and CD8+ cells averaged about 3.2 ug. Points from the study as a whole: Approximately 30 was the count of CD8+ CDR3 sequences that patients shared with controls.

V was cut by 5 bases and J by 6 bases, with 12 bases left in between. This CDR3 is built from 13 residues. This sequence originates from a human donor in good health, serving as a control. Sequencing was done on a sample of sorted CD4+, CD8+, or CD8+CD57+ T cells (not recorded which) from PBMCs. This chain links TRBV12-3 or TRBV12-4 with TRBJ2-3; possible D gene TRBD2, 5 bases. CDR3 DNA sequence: TGTGCCAGCAGTCTCCCGGGGATCGATACGCAGTATTTT. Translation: CASSLPGIDTQYF.